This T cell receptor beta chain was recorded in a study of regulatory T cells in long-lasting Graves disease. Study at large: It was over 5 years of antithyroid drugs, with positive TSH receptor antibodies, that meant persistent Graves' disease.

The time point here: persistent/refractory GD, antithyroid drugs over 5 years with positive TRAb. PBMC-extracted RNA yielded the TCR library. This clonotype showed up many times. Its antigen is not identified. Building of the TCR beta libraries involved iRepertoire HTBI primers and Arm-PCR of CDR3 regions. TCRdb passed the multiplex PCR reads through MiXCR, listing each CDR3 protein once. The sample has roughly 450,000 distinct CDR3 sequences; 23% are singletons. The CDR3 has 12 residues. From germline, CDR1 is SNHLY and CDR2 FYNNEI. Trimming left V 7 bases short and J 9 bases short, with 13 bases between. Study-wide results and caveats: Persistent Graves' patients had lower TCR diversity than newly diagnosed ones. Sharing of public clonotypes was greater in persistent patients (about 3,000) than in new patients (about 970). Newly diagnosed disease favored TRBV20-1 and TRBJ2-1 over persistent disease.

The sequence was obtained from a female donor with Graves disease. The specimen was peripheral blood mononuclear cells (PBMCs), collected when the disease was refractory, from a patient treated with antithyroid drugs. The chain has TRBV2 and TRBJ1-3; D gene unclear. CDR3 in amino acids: CASTERRGTIYF. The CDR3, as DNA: TGTGCCAGCACCGAAAGGCGCGGCACCATATATTTT.